Below, 3 T cell receptor beta chains from the same sample are listed, as sequenced in a study of blood T cell repertoires in COVID-19. Profiled with immunoSEQ multiplex PCR; TCRdb holds only in-frame clones, not every one. The sample contains approximately 85,000 clones, almost 90% of which appear only once. Sequencing was carried out using peripheral blood. All receptors derive from a woman aged 80 or over with active or convalescent COVID-19.

The V call is TRBV11-2, the J call TRBJ2-7, with TRBD2 matching 8 bases. The CDR3 totals 16 residues. Germline trimming cut 0 bases from V and 3 bases from J; bases unmatched to any gene: 7. Germline V CDR1 and CDR2: SGHAT, FQNNGV. The CDR3: CASSLDFAGGIYEQYF. For the CDR3, the DNA is TGTGCCAGCAGCTTAGATTTCGCGGGAGGAATCTACGAGCAGTACTTC. The whole variable domain, filled in from reference TRBV11-2 and TRBJ2-7, reads EAGVAQSPRYKIIEKRQSVAFWCNPISGHATLYWYQQILGQGPKLLIQFQNNGVVDDSQLPKDRFSAERLKGVDSTLKIQPAKLEDSAVYLCASSLDFAGGIYEQYFGPGTRLTVT.

This chain joins TRBV23-1 and TRBJ1-2; D may be TRBD1 (6 bases). TRBV23-1 is noted as an ORF with a role that remains uncertain. V was clipped by 3 bases and J by 5 bases, with 16 bases between them. This CDR3 contains 15 residues. As DNA, the CDR3 is TGCGCCAGCAGTCACCCAGTACAGGGCCGGTATGGCTACACCTTC. Translation: CASSHPVQGRYGYTF.

In its sample, this clone was seen once. J is TRBJ2-7 and V is TRBV11-2; 9 bases line up with TRBD1. Per the germline V gene, CDR1 is SGHAT and CDR2 is FQNNGV. Trimming cost V 2 bases and J 6 bases; bases outside gene matches: 11. The CDR3 covers 16 residues. The CDR3, as DNA: TGTGCCAGCAGCTTAATATTGGGACAGGGCCCCGGCGAGCAGTACTTC. Residues: CASSLILGQGPGEQYF.